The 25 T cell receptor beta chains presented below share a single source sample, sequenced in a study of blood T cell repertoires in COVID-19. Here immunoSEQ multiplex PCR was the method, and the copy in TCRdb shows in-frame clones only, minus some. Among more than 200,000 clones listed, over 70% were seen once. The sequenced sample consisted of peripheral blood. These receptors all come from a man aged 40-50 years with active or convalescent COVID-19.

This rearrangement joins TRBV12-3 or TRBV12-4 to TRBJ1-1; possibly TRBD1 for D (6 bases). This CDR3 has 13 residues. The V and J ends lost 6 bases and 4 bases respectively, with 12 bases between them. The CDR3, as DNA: TGTGCCAGCAGGGTTGACAGGAGCACTGAAGCTTTCTTT. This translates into CASRVDRSTEAFF.

CDR3 sequence reads: CATSGREGQGVETQYF. The CDR3, as DNA: TGTGCCACCAGTGGCCGGGAGGGACAGGGGGTAGAGACCCAGTACTTC. The chain is built from TRBV24-1 and TRBJ2-5; TRBD1 agrees at 11 bases. The CDR3 runs to 16 residues. Per germline, CDR1 KGHDR and CDR2 SFDVKD. With V trimmed by 5 bases and J by 4 bases, 8 bases remained unmatched.

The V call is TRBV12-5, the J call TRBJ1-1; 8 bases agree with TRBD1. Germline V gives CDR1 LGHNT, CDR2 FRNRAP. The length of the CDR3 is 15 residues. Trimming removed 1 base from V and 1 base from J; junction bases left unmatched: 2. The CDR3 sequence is CASGLGQGANTEAFF. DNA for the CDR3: TGTGCTAGTGGTTTGGGCCAGGGGGCGAACACTGAAGCTTTCTTT. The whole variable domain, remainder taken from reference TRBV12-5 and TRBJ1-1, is DARVTQTPRHKVTEMGQEVTMRCQPILGHNTVFWYRQTMMQGLELLAYFRNRAPLDDSGMPKDRFSAEMPDATLATLKIQPSEPRDSAVYFCASGLGQGANTEAFFGQGTRLTVV.

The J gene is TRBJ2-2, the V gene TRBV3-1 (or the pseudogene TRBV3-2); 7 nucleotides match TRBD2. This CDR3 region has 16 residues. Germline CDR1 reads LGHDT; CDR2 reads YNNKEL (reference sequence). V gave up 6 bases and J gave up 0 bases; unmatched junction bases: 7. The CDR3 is CASSLRSGANTGELFF. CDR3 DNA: TGTGCCAGCAGTCTGCGGAGCGGGGCGAACACCGGGGAGCTGTTTTTT.

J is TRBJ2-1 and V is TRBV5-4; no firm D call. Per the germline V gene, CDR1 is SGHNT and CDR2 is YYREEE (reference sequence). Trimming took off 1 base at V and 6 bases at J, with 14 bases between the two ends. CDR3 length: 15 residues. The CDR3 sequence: CASSLRLATTNEQFF. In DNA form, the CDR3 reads TGTGCCAGCAGCTTGAGACTGGCAACGACCAATGAGCAGTTCTTC.

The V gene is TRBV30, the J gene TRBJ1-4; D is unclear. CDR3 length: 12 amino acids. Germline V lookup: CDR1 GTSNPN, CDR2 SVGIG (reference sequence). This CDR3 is CALQRIDEKLFF. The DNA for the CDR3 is TGTGCTCTTCAACGTATAGATGAAAAACTGTTTTTT.

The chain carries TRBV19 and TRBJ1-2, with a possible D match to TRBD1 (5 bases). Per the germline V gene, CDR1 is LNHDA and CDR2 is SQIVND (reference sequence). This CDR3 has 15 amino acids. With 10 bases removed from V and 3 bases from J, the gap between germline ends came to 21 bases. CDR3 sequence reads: CATSVGFREDYGYTF. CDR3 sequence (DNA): TGTGCCACCTCGGTGGGGTTCAGGGAAGACTATGGCTACACCTTC.

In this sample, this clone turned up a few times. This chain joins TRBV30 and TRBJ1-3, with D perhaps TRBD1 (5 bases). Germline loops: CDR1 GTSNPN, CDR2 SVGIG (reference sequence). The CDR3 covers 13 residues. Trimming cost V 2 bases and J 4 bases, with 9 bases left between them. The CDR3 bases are TGTGCCTGGAGTCTCGGGGGGGGAAACACCATATATTTT. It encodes CAWSLGGGNTIYF.

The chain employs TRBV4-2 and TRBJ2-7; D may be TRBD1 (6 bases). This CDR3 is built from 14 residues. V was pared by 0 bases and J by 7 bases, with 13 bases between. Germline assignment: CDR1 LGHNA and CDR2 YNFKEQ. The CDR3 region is CASSQETGAREQYF. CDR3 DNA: TGTGCCAGCAGCCAAGAGACAGGAGCTCGTGAGCAGTACTTC.

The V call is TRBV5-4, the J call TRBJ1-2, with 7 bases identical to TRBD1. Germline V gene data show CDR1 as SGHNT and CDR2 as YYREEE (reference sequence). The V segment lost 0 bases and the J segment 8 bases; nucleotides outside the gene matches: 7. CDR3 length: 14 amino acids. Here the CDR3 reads CASSLAQDRAGYTF. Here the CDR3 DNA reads TGTGCCAGCAGCTTGGCCCAAGACAGGGCCGGCTACACCTTC.

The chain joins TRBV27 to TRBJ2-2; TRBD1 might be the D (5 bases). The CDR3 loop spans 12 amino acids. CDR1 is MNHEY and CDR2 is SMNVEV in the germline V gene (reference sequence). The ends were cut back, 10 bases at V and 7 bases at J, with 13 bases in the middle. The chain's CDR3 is CATRIGHGELFF. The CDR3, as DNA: TGTGCCACCCGGATAGGACACGGGGAGCTGTTTTTT.

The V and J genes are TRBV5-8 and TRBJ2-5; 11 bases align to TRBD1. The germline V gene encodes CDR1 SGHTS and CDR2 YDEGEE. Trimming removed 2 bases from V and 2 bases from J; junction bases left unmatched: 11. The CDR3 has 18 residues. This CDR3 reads CASSLGQGAAIQQETQYF. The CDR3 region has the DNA TGTGCCAGCAGCTTAGGACAGGGGGCCGCCATTCAACAAGAGACCCAGTACTTC.

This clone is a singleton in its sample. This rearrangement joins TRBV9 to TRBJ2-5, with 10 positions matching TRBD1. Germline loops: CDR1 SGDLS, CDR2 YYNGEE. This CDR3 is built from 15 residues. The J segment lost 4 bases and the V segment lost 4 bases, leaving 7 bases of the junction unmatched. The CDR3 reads CASSSSGTGVETQYF. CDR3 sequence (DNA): TGTGCCAGCAGCTCCTCCGGGACAGGGGTAGAGACCCAGTACTTC.

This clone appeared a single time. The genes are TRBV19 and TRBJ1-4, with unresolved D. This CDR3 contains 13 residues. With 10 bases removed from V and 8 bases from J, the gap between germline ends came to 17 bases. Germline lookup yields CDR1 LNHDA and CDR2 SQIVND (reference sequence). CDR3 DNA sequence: TGTGCCACATCTGAGGGTCTTATCGAAAAACTGTTTTTT. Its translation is CATSEGLIEKLFF.

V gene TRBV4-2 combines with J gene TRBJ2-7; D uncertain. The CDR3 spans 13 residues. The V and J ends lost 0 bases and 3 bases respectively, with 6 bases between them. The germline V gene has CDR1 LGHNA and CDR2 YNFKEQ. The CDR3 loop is CASSQDRSYEQYF. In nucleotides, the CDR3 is TGTGCCAGCAGCCAAGATAGAAGCTACGAGCAGTACTTC.

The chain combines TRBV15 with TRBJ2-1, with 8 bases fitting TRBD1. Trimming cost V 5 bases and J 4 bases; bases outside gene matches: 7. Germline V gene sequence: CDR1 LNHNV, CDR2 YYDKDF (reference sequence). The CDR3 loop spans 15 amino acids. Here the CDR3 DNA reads TGTGCCACCAGCCCCCGCCGGGACAGGTACAATGAGCAGTTCTTC. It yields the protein CATSPRRDRYNEQFF.

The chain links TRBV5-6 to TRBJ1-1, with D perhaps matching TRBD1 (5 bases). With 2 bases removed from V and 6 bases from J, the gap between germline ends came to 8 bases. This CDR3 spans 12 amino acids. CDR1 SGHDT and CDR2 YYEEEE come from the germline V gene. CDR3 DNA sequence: TGTGCCAGCAGCTTAATAGGGGCTGAAGCTTTCTTT. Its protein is CASSLIGAEAFF.

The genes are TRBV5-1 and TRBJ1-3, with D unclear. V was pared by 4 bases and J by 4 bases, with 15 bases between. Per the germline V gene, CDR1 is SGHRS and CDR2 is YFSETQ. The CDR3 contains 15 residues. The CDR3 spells CASSQDDPGGNTIYF. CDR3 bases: TGCGCCAGCAGCCAGGATGACCCGGGGGGAAACACCATATATTTT.

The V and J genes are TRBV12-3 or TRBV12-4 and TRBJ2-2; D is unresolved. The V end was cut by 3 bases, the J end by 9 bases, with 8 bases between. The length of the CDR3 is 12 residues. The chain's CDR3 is CASSLSAWELFF. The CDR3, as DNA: TGTGCCAGCAGTTTGAGCGCGTGGGAGCTGTTTTTT.

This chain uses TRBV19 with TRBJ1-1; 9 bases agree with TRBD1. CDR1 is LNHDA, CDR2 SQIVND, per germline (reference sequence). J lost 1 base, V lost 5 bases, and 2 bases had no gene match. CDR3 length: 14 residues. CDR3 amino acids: CASSEGQGNTEAFF. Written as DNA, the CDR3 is TGTGCCAGTAGTGAGGGACAGGGGAACACTGAAGCTTTCTTT.

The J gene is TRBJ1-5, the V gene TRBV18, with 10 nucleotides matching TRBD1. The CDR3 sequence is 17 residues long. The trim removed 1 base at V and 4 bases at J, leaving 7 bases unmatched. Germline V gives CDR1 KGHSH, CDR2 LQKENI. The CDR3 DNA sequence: TGTGCCAGCTCACCACGAGGACAGGGGGGAGGTAATCAGCCCCAGCATTTT. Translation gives CASSPRGQGGGNQPQHF.

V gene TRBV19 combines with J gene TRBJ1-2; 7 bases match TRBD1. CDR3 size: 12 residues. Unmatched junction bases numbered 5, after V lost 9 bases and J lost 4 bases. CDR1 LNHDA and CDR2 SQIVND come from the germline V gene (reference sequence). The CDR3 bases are TGTGCCAGCACCGGGACAGTCTATGGCTACACCTTC. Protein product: CASTGTVYGYTF.

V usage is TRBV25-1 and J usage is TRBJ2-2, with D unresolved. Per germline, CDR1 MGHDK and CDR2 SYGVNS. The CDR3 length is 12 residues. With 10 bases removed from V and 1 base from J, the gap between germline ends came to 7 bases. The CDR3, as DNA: TGTGCCACCCGTATGAACACCGGGGAGCTGTTTTTT. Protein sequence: CATRMNTGELFF.

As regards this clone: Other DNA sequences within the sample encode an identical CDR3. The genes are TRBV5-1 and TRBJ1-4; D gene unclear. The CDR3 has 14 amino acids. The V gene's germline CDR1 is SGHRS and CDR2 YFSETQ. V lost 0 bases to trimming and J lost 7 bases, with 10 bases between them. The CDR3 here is CASSLGQGGEKLFF. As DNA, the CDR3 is TGCGCCAGCAGCTTGGGACAAGGAGGTGAAAAACTGTTTTTT.

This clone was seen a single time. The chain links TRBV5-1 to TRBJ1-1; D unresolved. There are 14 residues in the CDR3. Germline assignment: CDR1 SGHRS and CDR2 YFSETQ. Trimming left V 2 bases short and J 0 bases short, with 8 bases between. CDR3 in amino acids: CASSFGGLNTEAFF. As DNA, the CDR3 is TGCGCCAGCAGCTTCGGCGGTCTGAACACTGAAGCTTTCTTT.